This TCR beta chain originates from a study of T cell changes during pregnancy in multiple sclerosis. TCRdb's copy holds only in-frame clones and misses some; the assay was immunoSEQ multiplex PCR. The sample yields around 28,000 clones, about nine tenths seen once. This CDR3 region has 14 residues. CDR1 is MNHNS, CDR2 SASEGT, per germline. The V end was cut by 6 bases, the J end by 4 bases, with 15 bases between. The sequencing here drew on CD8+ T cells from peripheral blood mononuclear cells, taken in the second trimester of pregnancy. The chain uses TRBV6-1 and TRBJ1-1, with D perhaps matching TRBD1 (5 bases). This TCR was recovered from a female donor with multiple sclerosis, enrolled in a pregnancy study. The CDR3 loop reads CASSLTRGGTEAFF. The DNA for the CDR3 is TGTGCCAGCAGCCTCACCCGGGGGGGCACTGAAGCTTTCTTT.